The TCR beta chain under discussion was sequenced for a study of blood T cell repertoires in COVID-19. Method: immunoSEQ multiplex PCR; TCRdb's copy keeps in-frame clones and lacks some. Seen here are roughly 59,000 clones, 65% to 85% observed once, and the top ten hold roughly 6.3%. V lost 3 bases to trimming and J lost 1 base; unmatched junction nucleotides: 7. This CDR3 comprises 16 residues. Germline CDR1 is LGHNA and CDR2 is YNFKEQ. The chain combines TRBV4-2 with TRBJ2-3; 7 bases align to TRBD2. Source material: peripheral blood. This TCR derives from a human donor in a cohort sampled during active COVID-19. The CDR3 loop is CASSQGRGAGTDTQYF. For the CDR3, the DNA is TGTGCCAGCAGCCAGGGGAGGGGCGCCGGCACAGATACGCAGTATTTT.